This T cell receptor (beta chain) was identified during a study of blood T cell repertoires in COVID-19. The repertoire was sequenced with immunoSEQ multiplex PCR; TCRdb's copy has only in-frame clones and lacks some. Of roughly 260,000 clones in the sample, about 91% were seen once. This CDR3 region has 14 residues. CDR1 is MNHEY, CDR2 SVGEGT, per germline. V lost 2 bases, J lost 5 bases, and 5 bases stayed unmatched. The sequenced sample consisted of PBMCs or T cells enriched from blood (not recorded which). The TCR originated in a human donor in a cohort exposed to, infected with or recovered from COVID-19 (not recorded which). The donor label of this sample is uncertain. This chain links TRBV6-2 or TRBV6-3 with TRBJ2-7; TRBD2 aligns across 8 bases. CDR3 loop: CASSYAGGADEQYF. The DNA of the CDR3 is TGTGCCAGCAGTTACGCCGGGGGGGCCGACGAGCAGTACTTC.